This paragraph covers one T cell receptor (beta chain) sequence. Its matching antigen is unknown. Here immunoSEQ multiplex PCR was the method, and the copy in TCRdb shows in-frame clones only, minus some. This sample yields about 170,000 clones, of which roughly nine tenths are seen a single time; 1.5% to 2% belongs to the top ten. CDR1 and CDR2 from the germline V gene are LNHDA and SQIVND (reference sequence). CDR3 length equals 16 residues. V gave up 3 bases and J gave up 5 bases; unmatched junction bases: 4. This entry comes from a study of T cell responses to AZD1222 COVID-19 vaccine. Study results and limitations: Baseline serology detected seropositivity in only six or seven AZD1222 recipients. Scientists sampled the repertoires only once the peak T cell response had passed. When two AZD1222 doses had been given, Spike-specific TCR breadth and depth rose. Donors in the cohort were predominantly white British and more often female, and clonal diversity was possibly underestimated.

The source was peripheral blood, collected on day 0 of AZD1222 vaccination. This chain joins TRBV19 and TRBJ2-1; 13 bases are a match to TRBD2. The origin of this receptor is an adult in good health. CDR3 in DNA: TGTGCCAGTAGTATTAGACTAGCGGGGGGAAACAATGAGCAGTTCTTC. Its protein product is CASSIRLAGGNNEQFF.